Below are 12 T cell receptor beta chains sequenced from a single sample in a study of long-term antiretroviral therapy in people with HIV (dated by TCRdb to between 2022 and 2023). Sequencing of the TRB variable region was done with the immunoSEQ hsTCRB v3.0 assay at survey level resolution. Here the immuneACCESS table is served through TCRdb, limited to in-frame sequences with V and J called. Missing clones are a known gap in these copies; in checked studies unresolved V genes cover under half, and the rest lacks a known reason. The sample has tens of thousands of clones on record, 65% to 90% of them singletons. The ten most abundant clones make up roughly 19% of the sample. The starting material was unsorted PBMCs, obtained 0.1 years before starting antiretroviral therapy. The receptors stem from a man in his late teens or twenties with HIV.

The genes are TRBV2 and TRBJ1-2; 9 positions agree with TRBD1. The V gene's germline CDR1 is SNHLY and CDR2 FYNNEI. J lost 4 bases, V lost 5 bases, and 8 bases had no gene match. The CDR3 is 15 residues long. The CDR3 loop is CASSPNRGHVYGYTF. The CDR3 nucleotides are TGTGCCAGCAGTCCGAACAGGGGGCATGTCTATGGCTACACCTTC.

The chain combines TRBV9 with TRBJ1-1; no reliable D call. The CDR3 has 14 amino acids. Trimming removed 1 base at V and 1 base at J, with 8 bases between. Germline CDR1 SGDLS, CDR2 YYNGEE. The CDR3, as DNA: TGTGCCAGCAGCGTAAATTGGGGGAACACTGAAGCTTTCTTT. Translating gives CASSVNWGNTEAFF.

The V gene is TRBV19, the J gene TRBJ2-7; D perhaps matches TRBD2 (6 bases). V was cut by 6 bases and J by 5 bases, with 14 bases left in between. The CDR3 is made up of 13 amino acids. The germline V gene has CDR1 LNHDA and CDR2 SQIVND (reference sequence). CDR3 DNA sequence: TGTGCCAGTAGGCAAGGAGGGTTCGACGAGCAGTACTTC. This encodes CASRQGGFDEQYF.

This rearrangement joins TRBV13 to TRBJ2-3; maybe TRBD2 (5 bases). Trimming cost V 2 bases and J 4 bases, with 7 bases left between them. The CDR3 is 13 residues long. Germline CDR1 and CDR2: PRHDT and FYEKMQ (reference sequence). The CDR3 nucleotides are TGTGCCAGCAGCTTACGAGGGCCAGATACGCAGTATTTT. Protein: CASSLRGPDTQYF.

The rearrangement joins TRBV29-1 to TRBJ2-1; D call uncertain. The CDR3 spans 12 residues. Trimming removed 5 bases from V and 0 bases from J, with 5 bases in between. CDR1 and CDR2 (germline): SQVTM, ANQGSEA. This chain's CDR3 is CSVRFSYNEQFF. The CDR3 coding sequence is TGCAGCGTTCGGTTCTCCTACAATGAGCAGTTCTTC.

This clone was counted only a few times. This specimen includes other DNA sequences encoding the same CDR3. The V and J genes are TRBV19 and TRBJ2-7; D gene ambiguous. The V end lost 1 base, the J end lost 5 bases, and 9 bases lay between the germline ends. The CDR3 loop spans 13 amino acids. Looked up from germline, CDR1 is LNHDA and CDR2 is SQIVND (reference sequence). In DNA, the CDR3 is TGTGCCAGTAGTATAGCATTCGGCGACGAGCAGTACTTC. Its protein is CASSIAFGDEQYF.

The chain links TRBV5-1 to TRBJ1-4; D possibly corresponds to TRBD1 (5 bases). The germline V gene encodes CDR1 SGHRS and CDR2 YFSETQ. V shed 0 bases and J shed 0 bases, with 18 bases lying between them. The CDR3 covers 19 residues. CDR3 DNA: TGCGCCAGCAGCTTGGATCCCCCTGGCCAGGGTTCAACTAATGAAAAACTGTTTTTT. This codes for CASSLDPPGQGSTNEKLFF.

This clone has just a few counts. The chain combines TRBV12-5 with TRBJ2-7; no firm D call. Trimming left V 6 bases short and J 2 bases short, with 8 bases between. The CDR3 is 12 residues long. The germline gives CDR1 LGHNT, CDR2 FRNRAP. CDR3 in amino acids: CASGQTPYEQYF. The DNA for the CDR3 is TGTGCTAGTGGACAGACACCCTACGAGCAGTACTTC.

This clone was seen only once. The V and J genes are TRBV2 and TRBJ2-7, with TRBD1 identical over 10 bases. There are 15 residues in the CDR3. Germline CDR1 is SNHLY and CDR2 is FYNNEI. After removal of 3 bases from V and 4 bases from J, the junction contained 6 bases not matched to a gene. The DNA for the CDR3 is TGTGCCAGCAGTGAGCAGACAGGGGGCGGGTACGAGCAGTACTTC. Translating it yields CASSEQTGGGYEQYF.

The rearrangement links TRBV2 to TRBJ1-1; TRBD1 matches 7 bases. Unmatched junction bases numbered 12, after V lost 7 bases and J lost 1 base. Germline CDR1 and CDR2: SNHLY and FYNNEI. The CDR3 runs to 16 residues. CDR3 bases: TGTGCCAGCAATAAGGGAAAGGGGGCTGGGAACACTGAAGCTTTCTTT. Translation gives CASNKGKGAGNTEAFF.

The CDR3 coding sequence is TGTGCCAGCAGCTTTAAGGGGCGATTGGAGACCCAGTACTTC. This gives the protein CASSFKGRLETQYF. V usage is TRBV11-2 and J usage is TRBJ2-5, with D tentatively TRBD1 (5 bases). V lost 3 bases, J lost 5 bases, and 13 bases lay in between. The CDR3 sequence is 14 residues long. The germline V gene has CDR1 SGHAT and CDR2 FQNNGV.

The chain carries TRBV6-1 and TRBJ2-4; D remains ambiguous. CDR1 MNHNS and CDR2 SASEGT come from the germline V gene. Trimming cost V 8 bases and J 0 bases, with 11 bases left between them. This CDR3 contains 14 residues. The CDR3 bases are TGTGCCAGCGTGGTAGGAGTAGCCAAAAACATTCAGTACTTC. Protein product: CASVVGVAKNIQYF.